A single sample is the source of the 4 T cell receptor beta chains below, sequenced in a study of blood T cell repertoires in COVID-19. Sequencing used immunoSEQ multiplex PCR; TCRdb keeps in-frame clones, though not all of them. The data show around 72,000 clones, roughly four fifths seen once. The sample comprised peripheral blood. Receptor source: a woman between 65 and 79 years old with acute or convalescent COVID-19.

The sample holds a few counts of this clone. This chain links TRBV7-3 with TRBJ1-6; D ambiguous. Trimming shortened V by 6 bases and J by 2 bases, and 11 bases separated the two germline ends. The CDR3 spans 15 residues. CDR1 and CDR2 (germline): SGHTA, FQGTGA. The CDR3 here is CASSLGSTYNSPLHF. The CDR3 DNA reads as TGTGCCAGCAGTTTAGGGAGTACCTATAATTCACCCCTCCACTTT. The variable domain in full, completed from reference TRBV7-3 and TRBJ1-6, reads GAGVSQTPSNKVTEKGKYVELRCDPISGHTALYWYRQSLGQGPEFLIYFQGTGAADDSGLPNDRFFAVRPEGSVSTLKIQRTERGDSAVYLCASSLGSTYNSPLHFGNGTRLTVT.

The chain recombines TRBV7-9 with TRBJ2-2; 7 bases fit TRBD2. The CDR3 sequence is 16 residues long. CDR1 and CDR2 (germline): SEHNR, FQNEAQ (reference sequence). V lost 5 bases to trimming and J lost 4 bases; unmatched junction nucleotides: 10. The CDR3, as DNA: TGTGCCAGCAGCCTACTCGGGGGGACCTCCACCGGGGAGCTGTTTTTT. Translating it yields CASSLLGGTSTGELFF.

This clone came up many times. The chain is built from TRBV2 and TRBJ1-2, with TRBD1 identical over 8 bases. The length of the CDR3 is 14 residues. Trimming took 6 bases from V and 3 from J; bases not matched to a gene: 6. Per germline, CDR1 SNHLY and CDR2 FYNNEI. The CDR3 region has the DNA TGTGCCAGCAGCCACGACAGGGGTTACTATGGCTACACCTTC. Protein: CASSHDRGYYGYTF. The whole variable domain, filled in from reference TRBV2 and TRBJ1-2, reads EPEVTQTPSHQVTQMGQEVILRCVPISNHLYFYWYRQILGQKVEFLVSFYNNEISEKSEIFDDQFSVERPDGSNFTLKIRSTKLEDSAMYFCASSHDRGYYGYTFGSGTRLTVV.

The rearrangement links TRBV27 to TRBJ2-1, with TRBD2 matching 7 bases. The junction had 4 bases not matched to a gene; V was cut back by 0 bases and J by 2 bases. Germline V gene lookup returns CDR1 MNHEY and CDR2 SMNVEV (reference sequence). This CDR3 is built from 16 residues. The CDR3 protein is CASSLSGGGAYNEQFF. DNA of the CDR3: TGTGCCAGCAGTTTATCGGGCGGGGGTGCCTACAATGAGCAGTTCTTC.